Listed below are T cell receptor beta chains from one sample, sequenced in a study of T cell responses to AZD1222 COVID-19 vaccine. Assay used: immunoSEQ multiplex PCR; TCRdb lists only in-frame clones, some missing. The sample lists some 150,000 clones; 85% to 90% were seen once. Source: peripheral blood, taken 28 days after the second dose of the MenACWY control vaccine. The receptors shown here come from an adult who received the MenACWY meningococcal vaccine as a control. CDR3s include the opening cysteine and the closing phenylalanine or tryptophan. A D gene is named only where the DNA matches it firmly. Some rows mark clone size as missing; the rest say once, few, many or name a class of expanded clone.

j_call v_call d_call clone_size cdr3_aa cdr3_nt
TRBJ1-6 TRBV2 - - CARFSPVTREGSYNSPLHF TGTGCCAGATTCTCACCTGTGACCAGGGAAGGCTCCTATAATTCACCCCTCCACTTT
TRBJ1-1 TRBV24-1 - - CATSDAWRAFF TGTGCCACCAGTGATGCATGGAGAGCTTTCTTT
TRBJ1-1 TRBV19 TRBD1 - CASRKTGGVENTEAFF TGTGCCAGTCGAAAGACAGGGGGTGTGGAGAACACTGAAGCTTTCTTT
TRBJ2-7 TRBV27 - - CASSLSGSYEQYF TGTGCCAGCAGTTTATCAGGTTCCTACGAGCAGTACTTC
TRBJ2-3 TRBV11-2 TRBD2 - CASSRLAGGDTQYF TGTGCCAGCAGCCGACTAGCGGGAGGGGATACGCAGTATTTT
TRBJ1-1 TRBV24-1 - once CATSGELTEAFF TGTGCCACCAGTGGGGAGCTAACTGAAGCTTTCTTT
TRBJ1-1 TRBV11-3 - few CASSFGVDTEAFF TGTGCCAGCAGCTTTGGGGTTGACACTGAAGCTTTCTTT
TRBJ1-1 TRBV6-5 TRBD1 few CASGLTGQPNTEAFF TGTGCCAGCGGCCTAACGGGACAGCCGAACACTGAAGCTTTCTTT
TRBJ1-2 TRBV6-5 TRBD1 - CASTVDRAGSGYTF TGTGCCAGCACCGTGGACAGGGCAGGAAGTGGCTACACCTTC
TRBJ1-5 TRBV5-1 TRBD1 - CASSLAGGPNQPQHF TGCGCCAGCAGCTTGGCAGGGGGCCCCAATCAGCCCCAGCATTTT
TRBJ1-3 TRBV9 - - CASSVDGFTGNTIYF TGTGCCAGCAGCGTAGATGGGTTCACTGGAAACACCATATATTTT
TRBJ1-5 TRBV21-1 - few CASSRGRGQPQHF TGTGCCAGCAGCAGGGGGCGCGGTCAGCCCCAGCATTTT
TRBJ2-3 TRBV7-2 - - CASSFTRYTDTQYF TGTGCCAGCAGCTTTACCAGGTACACAGATACGCAGTATTTT
TRBJ1-2 TRBV2 - - CASSDSMGKRRGYTF TGTGCCAGCAGTGATTCGATGGGCAAGCGGCGTGGCTACACCTTC
TRBJ2-2 TRBV7-3 TRBD1 - CASSRDRGRGGELFF TGTGCCAGCAGCCGGGACAGGGGGCGAGGCGGGGAGCTGTTTTTT
TRBJ1-5 TRBV7-7 TRBD1 - CASSFGTGSEGNQPQHF TGTGCCAGCAGCTTCGGGACAGGGTCGGAGGGCAATCAGCCCCAGCATTTT
TRBJ2-3 TRBV29-1 - - CSVDLGGTDTQYF TGCAGCGTTGATCTAGGGGGGACAGATACGCAGTATTTT
TRBJ2-5 TRBV7-9 - - CASSLTSTQETQYF TGTGCCAGCAGCTTAACCAGCACCCAAGAGACCCAGTACTTC
TRBJ1-2 TRBV5-4 - - CASSLARVAYGYTF TGTGCCAGCAGCTTGGCCAGGGTTGCCTATGGCTACACCTTC
TRBJ1-2 TRBV6-5 - - CASSSPGHSNYGYTF TGTGCCAGCAGTTCCCCGGGACACTCCAACTATGGCTACACCTTC
TRBJ1-1 TRBV11-2 - once CASSFQRGGIVTEAFF TGTGCCAGCAGCTTCCAAAGGGGGGGAATAGTCACTGAAGCTTTCTTT
TRBJ2-7 TRBV5-6 - - CASSLIKTEKYF TGTGCCAGCAGCTTGATTAAGACAGAGAAGTACTTC